This T cell receptor (beta chain) comes out of a study of blood T cell repertoires in COVID-19. Across the study: PBMCs, B-cell-depleted T cells, or T cells were the source of the cDNA or gDNA that made up the material.

This CDR3 is built from 17 residues. V was pared by 0 bases and J by 7 bases, with 10 bases of the junction left unmatched. CDR1 is SEHNR, CDR2 FQNEAQ, per germline (reference sequence). In the study's own analysis: For nucleated cells, counts were estimated from reference gene primer amplification. Profiling relied on immunoSEQ multiplex PCR, and the TCRdb table lists in-frame clones only, not all of them. For V, J and clone size, that table is used; D and trimming come from the DNA. The table lists about 200,000 clones, 60% to 85% of them singletons. This receptor was identified in a woman between 70 and 85 years old with acute or convalescent COVID-19. The sequenced sample consisted of peripheral blood. The chain recombines TRBV7-9 with TRBJ2-2, with 8 bases fitting TRBD2. CDR3 residues: CASSLAEMSGSIGELFF. The CDR3 nucleotides read TGTGCCAGCAGCTTAGCGGAAATGAGCGGGAGTATCGGGGAGCTGTTTTTT.